The 9 T cell receptor beta chains in this list originate from one sample, sequenced in a study of cytomegalovirus exposure and HLA in healthy donors. Both 60 Vbeta primers and 13 Jbeta primers went into the PCR. Method: immunoSEQ multiplex PCR; TCRdb's copy keeps in-frame clones and lacks some. The table shows some 130,000 clones, with 80% to 85% occurring only once. Material: PBMCs. Receptors were obtained from a human donor in good health.

The chain joins TRBV19 to TRBJ2-5, with D perhaps TRBD2 (7 bases). The CDR3 covers 15 residues. Germline V gene sequence: CDR1 LNHDA, CDR2 SQIVND (reference sequence). Trimming left V 5 bases short and J 1 base short, with 14 bases between. CDR3 loop: CASSRAGALQETQYF. The CDR3 DNA reads as TGTGCCAGTAGTCGGGCGGGGGCCCTCCAAGAGACCCAGTACTTC.

The chain carries TRBV6-1 and TRBJ1-4; D is unresolved. Germline V CDR1 and CDR2: MNHNS, SASEGT. There are 15 residues in the CDR3. The V and J ends lost 4 bases and 1 base respectively, with 10 bases between them. CDR3 DNA: TGTGCCAGCAGTGTTATGGAGGGAACTAATGAAAAACTGTTTTTT. As protein: CASSVMEGTNEKLFF.

The V call is TRBV6-5, the J call TRBJ1-1, with 9 bases fitting TRBD1. The CDR3 length is 15 residues. Germline loops: CDR1 MNHEY, CDR2 SVGAGI. J was trimmed by 4 bases and V by 0 bases; bases with no gene match: 3. In DNA form, the CDR3 reads TGTGCCAGCAGTTACTCACAGGGGGCTTCCACTGAAGCTTTCTTT. Encoded protein: CASSYSQGASTEAFF.

Note on this clone: Other DNA sequences in the same sample also yield this CDR3. V usage is TRBV18 and J usage is TRBJ1-6, with TRBD1 identical over 11 bases. V shed 6 bases, J shed 10 bases, and the junction held 2 bases outside the gene matches. Germline CDR1 KGHSH, CDR2 LQKENI. This CDR3 has 13 amino acids. The CDR3 nucleotides read TGTGCCAGCTCCGGGACAGGGGGGTCACCCCTCCACTTT. Residues: CASSGTGGSPLHF.

The chain couples TRBV19 to TRBJ1-1; D is undetermined. The CDR3 covers 15 residues. The germline V gene has CDR1 LNHDA and CDR2 SQIVND (reference sequence). V lost 7 bases and J lost 0, with 15 bases in between. CDR3 in amino acids: CASTPGSIMNTEAFF. In nucleotides, the CDR3 is TGTGCCAGTACCCCGGGGAGTATTATGAACACTGAAGCTTTCTTT.

The chain couples TRBV18 to TRBJ1-3, with TRBD1 matching 10 bases. Per the germline V gene, CDR1 is KGHSH and CDR2 is LQKENI. This CDR3 comprises 19 residues. Trimming cost V 1 base and J 1 base; bases outside gene matches: 10. The CDR3 nucleotides read TGTGCCAGCTCACCACTAAGCCGGGACAGGGGACCTTCTGGAAACACCATATATTTT. The encoded protein is CASSPLSRDRGPSGNTIYF.

The chain is built from TRBV18 and TRBJ1-1, with a possible D match to TRBD1 (6 bases). CDR1 KGHSH and CDR2 LQKENI come from the germline V gene. V was pared by 1 base and J by 1 base, with 7 bases between. The CDR3 is 14 residues long. The CDR3 protein is CASSPRTENTEAFF. CDR3 sequence (DNA): TGTGCCAGCTCACCACGGACAGAGAACACTGAAGCTTTCTTT.

The table lists this clone with a count of one. The chain recombines TRBV12-5 with TRBJ1-1; 8 bases are a match to TRBD1. Germline V CDR1 and CDR2: LGHNT, FRNRAP. This CDR3 spans 13 amino acids. V gave up 1 base and J gave up 10 bases; unmatched junction bases: 5. The CDR3 sequence: CASGLAGGRGAFF. CDR3 coding DNA: TGTGCTAGTGGTTTGGCAGGGGGCCGGGGAGCTTTCTTT.

The rearrangement uses TRBV7-9 and TRBJ2-1, with 13 bases that match TRBD2. Unmatched junction bases numbered 11, after V lost 3 bases and J lost 9 bases. The CDR3 has 17 residues. The germline V gene has CDR1 SEHNR and CDR2 FQNEAQ (reference sequence). CDR3 DNA sequence: TGTGCCAGCAGCTTGGCCACTAGCGGGGGGGCCGGGAGTGAGCAGTTCTTC. It specifies CASSLATSGGAGSEQFF. The entire variable domain, with the rest obtained from reference TRBV7-9 and TRBJ2-1, is as follows: DTGVSQNPRHKITKRGQNVTFRCDPISEHNRLYWYRQTLGQGPEFLTYFQNEAQLEKSRLLSDRFSAERPKGSFSTLEIQRTEQGDSAMYLCASSLATSGGAGSEQFFGPGTRLTVL.